This TCR beta chain comes out of a study of blood T cell repertoires in COVID-19. The repertoire was sequenced with immunoSEQ multiplex PCR; TCRdb's copy has only in-frame clones and lacks some. Here the sample spans 250,000 to 300,000 clones, approximately 83% being singletons. Self-reported history from a screening survey and questionnaire set each donor's cohort. Per the germline V gene, CDR1 is MGHRA and CDR2 is YSYEKL. V lost 0 bases, J lost 0 bases, and 6 bases lay in between. The CDR3 is made up of 15 amino acids. The sample holds a few counts of this clone. The source material was PBMCs or T cells enriched from blood (not recorded which). The rearrangement uses TRBV4-1 and TRBJ2-1; tentative D call: TRBD2 (5 bases). The clonotype was recovered from a woman between 50 and 59 years old who had recovered from COVID-19. The CDR3 DNA sequence: TGCGCCAGCAGCCAAGACGGGAACTCCTACAATGAGCAGTTCTTC. This sequence encodes CASSQDGNSYNEQFF.